The T cell receptor (beta chain) described here comes from a study of early T cells in non-severe SARS-CoV-2 infection. Researchers tagged individual cDNA molecules with unique molecular identifiers. TCRdb re-analysed the 5' RACE reads in MiXCR, keeping a single row per CDR3 protein. The sample contains tens of thousands of distinct CDR3 sequences, around 12% of which appear only once. CDR3 length: 18 residues. Germline CDR1 reads MDHEN; CDR2 reads SYDVKM. V was trimmed by 6 bases and J by 0 bases, leaving 18 bases between them. This specimen was whole blood, taken at baseline. This chain links TRBV28 with TRBJ1-6; D call uncertain. The clonotype comes from an adult who was a healthcare worker with PCR-confirmed SARS-CoV-2 infection or an uninfected control (not recorded which). The donor label of this sample is uncertain. The CDR3 reads CASSPGFPRGSYNSPLHF. CDR3 DNA: TGTGCCAGCAGCCCGGGCTTCCCCCGGGGCTCCTATAATTCACCCCTCCACTTT.